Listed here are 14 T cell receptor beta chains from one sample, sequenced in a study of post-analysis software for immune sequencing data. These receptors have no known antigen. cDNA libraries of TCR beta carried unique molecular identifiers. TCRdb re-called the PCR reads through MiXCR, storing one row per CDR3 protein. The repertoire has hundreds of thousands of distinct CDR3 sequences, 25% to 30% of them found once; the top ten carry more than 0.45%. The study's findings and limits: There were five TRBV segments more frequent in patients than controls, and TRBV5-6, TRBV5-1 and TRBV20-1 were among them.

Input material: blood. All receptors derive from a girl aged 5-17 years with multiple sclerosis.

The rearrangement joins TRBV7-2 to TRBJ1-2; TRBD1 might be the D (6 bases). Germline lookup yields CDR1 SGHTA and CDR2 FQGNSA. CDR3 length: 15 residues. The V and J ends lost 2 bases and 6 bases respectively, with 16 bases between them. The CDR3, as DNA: TGTGCCAGCAGCTTAACCGGACAGCCAGTGAATGGCTACACCTTC. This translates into CASSLTGQPVNGYTF.

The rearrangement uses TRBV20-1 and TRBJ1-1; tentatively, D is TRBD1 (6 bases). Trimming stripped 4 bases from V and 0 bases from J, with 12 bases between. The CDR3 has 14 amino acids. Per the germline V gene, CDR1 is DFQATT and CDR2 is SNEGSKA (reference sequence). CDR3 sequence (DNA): TGCAGTGCTAAAGCACAGGGCCTGAACACTGAAGCTTTCTTT. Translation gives CSAKAQGLNTEAFF.

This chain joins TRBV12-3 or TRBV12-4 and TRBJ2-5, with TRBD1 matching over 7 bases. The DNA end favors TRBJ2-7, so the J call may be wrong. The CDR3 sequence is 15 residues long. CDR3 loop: CASSDNPTGYHEQYF. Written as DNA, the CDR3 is TGTGCCAGCAGTGATAACCCGACAGGGTACCACGAGCAGTACTTC.

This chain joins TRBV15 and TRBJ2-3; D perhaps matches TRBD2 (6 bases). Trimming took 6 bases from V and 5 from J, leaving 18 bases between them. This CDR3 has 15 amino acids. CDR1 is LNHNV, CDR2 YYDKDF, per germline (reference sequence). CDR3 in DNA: TGTGCCACCAGTGGGGGGTTCGCGCGGGGAGATACGCAGTATTTT. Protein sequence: CATSGGFARGDTQYF.

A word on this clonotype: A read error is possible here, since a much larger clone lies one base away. The CDR3 nucleotides are TGCAGCGTTCGAGGACTAGCGCCCGGTGAGCAGGTCTTC. This sequence encodes CSVRGLAPGEQVF. The rearrangement uses TRBV29-1 and TRBJ2-1; 9 bases align to TRBD2. The CDR3 loop spans 13 amino acids. CDR1 SQVTM and CDR2 ANQGSEA come from the germline V gene.

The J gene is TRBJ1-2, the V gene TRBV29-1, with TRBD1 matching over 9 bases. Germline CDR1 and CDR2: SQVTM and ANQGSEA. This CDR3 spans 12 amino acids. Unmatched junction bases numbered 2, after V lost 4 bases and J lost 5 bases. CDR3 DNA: TGCAGCGTTGGGGACAGGGCGTATGGCTACACCTTC. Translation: CSVGDRAYGYTF.

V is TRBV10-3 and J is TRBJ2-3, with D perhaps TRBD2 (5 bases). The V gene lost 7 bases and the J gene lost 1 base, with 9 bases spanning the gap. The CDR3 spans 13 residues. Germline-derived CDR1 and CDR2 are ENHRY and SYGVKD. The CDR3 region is CAIMPGGTDTQYF. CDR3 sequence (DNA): TGTGCCATCATGCCCGGGGGCACAGATACGCAGTATTTT.

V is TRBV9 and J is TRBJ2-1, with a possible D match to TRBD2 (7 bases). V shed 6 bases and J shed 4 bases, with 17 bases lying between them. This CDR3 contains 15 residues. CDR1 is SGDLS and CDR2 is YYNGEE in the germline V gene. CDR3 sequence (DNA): TGTGCCAGCACACGGGGGGCAGAAGTTTACAATGAGCAGTTCTTC. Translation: CASTRGAEVYNEQFF.

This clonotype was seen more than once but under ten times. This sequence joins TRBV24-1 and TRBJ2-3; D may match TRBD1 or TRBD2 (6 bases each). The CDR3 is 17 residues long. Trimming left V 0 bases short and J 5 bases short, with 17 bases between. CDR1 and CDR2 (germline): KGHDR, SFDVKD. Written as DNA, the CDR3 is TGTGCCACCAGTGATTTGAATTCGGGGGCGCGGGGAGATACGCAGTATTTT. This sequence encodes CATSDLNSGARGDTQYF.

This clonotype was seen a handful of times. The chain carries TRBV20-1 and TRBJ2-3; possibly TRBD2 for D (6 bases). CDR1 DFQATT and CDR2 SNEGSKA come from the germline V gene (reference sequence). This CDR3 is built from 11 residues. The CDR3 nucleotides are TGCAGCGGGACTTTCACAGATACGCAGTATTTT. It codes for CSGTFTDTQYF.

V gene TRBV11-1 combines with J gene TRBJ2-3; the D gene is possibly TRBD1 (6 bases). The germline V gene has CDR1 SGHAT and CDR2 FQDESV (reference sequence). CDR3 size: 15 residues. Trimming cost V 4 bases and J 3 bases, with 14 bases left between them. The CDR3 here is CASSSGPRGTDTQYF. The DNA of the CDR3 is TGTGCCAGCAGCTCCGGGCCGAGGGGGACAGATACGCAGTATTTT.

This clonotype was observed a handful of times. For the CDR3, the DNA is TGCAGTGCCCCAACGGTTCAATCCTACAATGAGCAGTTCTTC. Protein product: CSAPTVQSYNEQFF. This chain connects TRBV20-1 to TRBJ2-1; D ambiguous. The CDR3 extends over 14 amino acids. CDR1 and CDR2 from the germline V gene are DFQATT and SNEGSKA (reference sequence). V was cut by 6 bases and J by 1 base, with 13 bases left in between.

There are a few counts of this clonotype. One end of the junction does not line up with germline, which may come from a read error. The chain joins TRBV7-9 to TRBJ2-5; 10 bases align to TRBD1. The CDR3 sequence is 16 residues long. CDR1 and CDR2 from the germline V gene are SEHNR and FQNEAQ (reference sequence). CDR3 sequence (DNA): TGTGCCGGCAGCTTCGACAGGGGGCTTGCCCCTGAGACCCAGTACTTC. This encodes CAGSFDRGLAPETQYF.

CDR3: CASTGQGYTEAFF. In DNA form, the CDR3 reads TGTGCCAGCACCGGACAGGGCTACACTGAAGCTTTCTTT. The chain has TRBV2 and TRBJ1-1, with TRBD1 matching 8 bases. The germline V gene encodes CDR1 SNHLY and CDR2 FYNNEI. The V gene end was trimmed by 7 bases and the J gene end by 3 bases; junction bases not matched to a gene: 4. The CDR3 runs 13 residues.